Presented here are 30 T cell receptor beta chains from one specimen sequenced in a study of blood T cell repertoires in COVID-19. Method: immunoSEQ multiplex PCR; TCRdb's copy keeps in-frame clones and lacks some. The sample yields about 220,000 clones, 80% to 90% seen once. Sequences were obtained from PBMCs or T cells enriched from blood (not recorded which). All receptors come from a woman between 18 and 30 years old in a cohort exposed to, infected with or recovered from COVID-19 (not recorded which).

The chain uses TRBV5-1 and TRBJ1-5; 11 bases are a match to TRBD1. There are 14 residues in the CDR3. V trimming: 4 bases; J trimming: 6 bases; junction bases outside the gene matches: 3. Looked up from germline, CDR1 is SGHRS and CDR2 is YFSETQ. The CDR3 bases are TGCGCCAGCAGCCCGGGACAGGGGGGTCAGCCCCAGCATTTT. This encodes CASSPGQGGQPQHF.

This chain joins TRBV14 and TRBJ1-6; 7 bases map to TRBD1. This CDR3 contains 15 residues. From germline, CDR1 is SGHDN and CDR2 FVKESK. J lost 3 bases, V lost 4 bases, and 3 bases had no gene match. CDR3 in DNA: TGTGCCAGCAGCCGGACAGGCGTCTATAATTCACCCCTCCACTTT. Translated: CASSRTGVYNSPLHF.

V usage is TRBV14 and J usage is TRBJ1-1; 7 positions match TRBD1. The CDR3 contains 15 residues. Looked up from germline, CDR1 is SGHDN and CDR2 is FVKESK. The V segment lost 1 base and the J segment 4 bases; nucleotides outside the gene matches: 6. The CDR3 nucleotides are TGTGCCAGCAGCCAAGTAGAGGGGGCATTCACTGAAGCTTTCTTT. This codes for CASSQVEGAFTEAFF.

This chain uses TRBV5-1 with TRBJ1-2, with 12 bases fitting TRBD1. Germline CDR1 is SGHRS and CDR2 is YFSETQ. The CDR3 sequence is 15 residues long. The trim removed 5 bases at V and 8 bases at J, leaving 10 bases unmatched. The CDR3 DNA sequence: TGCGCCAGCAGAATTTCGGGACAGGGGGCGAGGGGCTACACCTTC. Translating gives CASRISGQGARGYTF.

The chain uses TRBV4-2 and TRBJ1-6; D gene ambiguous. The CDR3 has 15 residues. Germline-derived CDR1 and CDR2 are LGHNA and YNFKEQ. Trimming removed 3 bases at V and 5 bases at J, with 11 bases between. Here the CDR3 DNA reads TGTGCCAGCAGCCAGCTCCGGGATGATAATTCACCCCTCCACTTT. Translation: CASSQLRDDNSPLHF.

V and J are TRBV9 and TRBJ2-1; D unclear. V shed 0 bases and J shed 5 bases, with 3 bases lying between them. Germline-derived CDR1 and CDR2 are SGDLS and YYNGEE. This CDR3 has 12 residues. CDR3: CASSVANNEQFF. The CDR3 DNA reads as TGTGCCAGCAGCGTAGCCAACAATGAGCAGTTCTTC.

The table lists this clone with a few counts. The chain uses TRBV5-6 and TRBJ1-6; TRBD1 matches 7 bases. V lost 4 bases and J lost 8; bases outside the gene matches: 6. The CDR3 extends over 14 amino acids. CDR1 is SGHDT, CDR2 YYEEEE, per germline. The chain's CDR3 is CASSPRDSYSPLHF. In DNA, the CDR3 is TGTGCCAGCAGCCCTCGGGACAGTTATTCACCCCTCCACTTT.

This chain's CDR3 is CASSASYEQYF. The CDR3 DNA reads TGTGCCAGCAGCGCTAGCTACGAGCAGTACTTC. The rearrangement uses TRBV9 and TRBJ2-7; D is uncertain. CDR3 size: 11 residues. Trimming shortened V by 3 bases and J by 3 bases, and 4 bases separated the two germline ends. Germline assignment: CDR1 SGDLS and CDR2 YYNGEE.

The rearrangement uses TRBV4-1 and TRBJ2-2; 8 positions agree with TRBD2. V lost 8 bases, J lost 3 bases, and 5 bases stayed unmatched. The germline V gene has CDR1 MGHRA and CDR2 YSYEKL. The length of the CDR3 is 14 residues. The CDR3 sequence: CASRTSGYTGELFF. As DNA, the CDR3 is TGCGCCAGCCGAACTAGCGGTTACACCGGGGAGCTGTTTTTT.

This clone was counted a single time. V usage is TRBV24-1 and J usage is TRBJ2-5, with D possibly TRBD1 on 6 matching bases. V lost 3 bases to trimming and J lost 4 bases, with 11 bases between them. The CDR3 consists of 14 residues. Germline values: CDR1 KGHDR, CDR2 SFDVKD. CDR3 sequence reads: CATSDPQGRETQYF. The CDR3 DNA reads TGTGCCACCAGTGATCCTCAGGGGCGAGAGACCCAGTACTTC.

V gene TRBV6-5 combines with J gene TRBJ1-2; D remains ambiguous. V lost 7 bases, J lost 7 bases, and 19 bases lay in between. CDR3 size: 14 residues. Germline values: CDR1 MNHEY, CDR2 SVGAGI. For the CDR3, the DNA is TGTGCCAGCAAGGTCGGCGACCGACACGGTGGCTACACCTTC. Translated, it gives CASKVGDRHGGYTF.

This clone was recorded only once. The chain has TRBV11-2 and TRBJ1-2, with TRBD1 identical over 9 bases. The CDR3 spans 19 residues. Looked up from germline, CDR1 is SGHAT and CDR2 is FQNNGV. With V trimmed by 1 base and J by 4 bases, 16 bases remained unmatched. CDR3 amino acids: CASSLAAAWDRAGIYGYTF. CDR3 in DNA: TGTGCCAGCAGCTTAGCGGCCGCATGGGACAGGGCCGGGATCTATGGCTACACCTTC.

The chain joins TRBV12-3 or TRBV12-4 to TRBJ2-7, with a weak D call TRBD1 (6 bases). CDR3 length equals 12 residues. V shed 6 bases and J shed 3 bases, with 9 bases lying between them. CDR3 nucleotide sequence: TGTGCCAGCAGGCCAGGGGACTACGAGCAGTACTTC. Its protein is CASRPGDYEQYF.

This chain connects TRBV28 to TRBJ1-5; D is possibly TRBD1 (5 bases). Germline V lookup: CDR1 MDHEN, CDR2 SYDVKM. V lost 7 bases and J 7 bases, leaving 23 bases between the germline ends. This CDR3 spans 16 amino acids. DNA for the CDR3: TGTGCCAGCACCCCCGGAGCCCTAGGGGAAGACCAGCCCCAGCATTTT. It encodes CASTPGALGEDQPQHF. Filled out from reference TRBV28 and TRBJ1-5, the complete variable domain reads DVKVTQSSRYLVKRTGEKVFLECVQDMDHENMFWYRQDPGLGLRLIYFSYDVKMKEKGDIPEGYSVSREKKERFSLILESASTNQTSMYLCASTPGALGEDQPQHFGDGTRLSIL.

This clone showed up just a few times. The chain uses TRBV12-3 or TRBV12-4 and TRBJ2-1; possibly TRBD1 for D (6 bases). The CDR3 totals 13 residues. The V gene lost 5 bases and the J gene lost 10 bases, with 15 bases spanning the gap. The CDR3 is CASSLRDTWEQFF. CDR3 nucleotides: TGTGCCAGCAGTCTTAGGGACACCTGGGAGCAGTTCTTC.

V usage is TRBV6-5 and J usage is TRBJ2-7; TRBD2 agrees at 9 bases. The CDR3 has 15 amino acids. CDR1 is MNHEY and CDR2 is SVGAGI in the germline V gene. With V trimmed by 7 bases and J by 4 bases, 11 bases remained unmatched. The CDR3: CASKLGLAGRYEQYF. Written as DNA, the CDR3 is TGTGCCAGCAAATTAGGGCTAGCGGGGCGGTACGAGCAGTACTTC.

The chain carries TRBV7-3 and TRBJ2-2, with 10 bases matching TRBD2. With 5 bases clipped from V and 7 bases from J, the junction kept 13 bases outside the gene matches. Germline values: CDR1 SGHTA, CDR2 FQGTGA. This CDR3 is built from 17 residues. The DNA for the CDR3 is TGTGCCAGCAGCCCTAGGGTCCTAGCGGGAGAGGTCGGGGAGCTGTTTTTT. Its protein is CASSPRVLAGEVGELFF. The whole variable domain, filled in from reference TRBV7-3 and TRBJ2-2, reads GAGVSQTPSNKVTEKGKYVELRCDPISGHTALYWYRQSLGQGPEFLIYFQGTGAADDSGLPNDRFFAVRPEGSVSTLKIQRTERGDSAVYLCASSPRVLAGEVGELFFGEGSRLTVL.

This clone appeared a few times. V usage is TRBV10-3 and J usage is TRBJ2-1; 7 bases match TRBD1. Germline V gives CDR1 ENHRY, CDR2 SYGVKD. The CDR3 spans 13 residues. With V trimmed by 3 bases and J by 13 bases, 9 bases remained unmatched. CDR3 loop: CAISENRGFGQFF. As DNA, the CDR3 is TGTGCCATCAGTGAAAACAGGGGATTCGGACAGTTCTTC.

The V call is TRBV9, the J call TRBJ2-1, with a possible D match to TRBD2 (5 bases). CDR3 length: 17 amino acids. V was trimmed by 4 bases and J by 1 base, leaving 18 bases between them. From germline, CDR1 is SGDLS and CDR2 YYNGEE. This CDR3 is CASSPVAGPHSYNEQFF. CDR3 in DNA: TGTGCCAGCAGCCCTGTCGCGGGCCCCCATTCCTACAATGAGCAGTTCTTC.

The chain employs TRBV9 and TRBJ1-1, with TRBD1 matching 10 bases. This CDR3 region has 18 residues. From germline, CDR1 is SGDLS and CDR2 YYNGEE. V lost 0 bases and J lost 1; bases outside the gene matches: 9. The CDR3 bases are TGTGCCAGCAGCGTAGAGGTCGGGACAGGGGCAACGAACACTGAAGCTTTCTTT. Translating it yields CASSVEVGTGATNTEAFF.

Only one count was recorded for this clone. This chain uses TRBV18 with TRBJ1-1, with TRBD1 matching 7 bases. Germline CDR1 and CDR2: KGHSH and LQKENI. With 4 bases clipped from V and 7 bases from J, the junction kept 3 bases outside the gene matches. The CDR3 covers 12 residues. As DNA, the CDR3 is TGTGCCAGCTCACGACGGGACAGTGAAGCTTTCTTT. It translates to CASSRRDSEAFF. Complete variable domain (other parts from reference TRBV18 and TRBJ1-1): NAGVMQNPRHLVRRRGQEARLRCSPMKGHSHVYWYRQLPEEGLKFMVYLQKENIIDESGMPKERFSAEFPKEGPSILRIQQVVRGDSAAYFCASSRRDSEAFFGQGTRLTVV.

This clone was observed a single time. The V call is TRBV5-4, the J call TRBJ2-1; 12 positions match TRBD2. Germline CDR1 SGHNT, CDR2 YYREEE (reference sequence). J was trimmed by 2 bases and V by 0 bases; bases with no gene match: 3. This CDR3 has 17 amino acids. The CDR3 DNA sequence: TGTGCCAGCAGCTTGGGGACTAGCGGGATGACCTACAATGAGCAGTTCTTC. It specifies CASSLGTSGMTYNEQFF.

This clone came up a few times. This rearrangement joins TRBV11-2 to TRBJ1-1, with D possibly TRBD1 on 5 matching bases. V shed 5 bases and J shed 1 base, with 11 bases lying between them. There are 14 residues in the CDR3. CDR1 SGHAT and CDR2 FQNNGV come from the germline V gene. CDR3 region: CASSQTQGNTEAFF. In DNA, the CDR3 is TGTGCCAGCAGCCAAACCCAGGGGAACACTGAAGCTTTCTTT.

The chain carries TRBV28 and TRBJ1-1; D might be TRBD1 (6 bases). Germline V lookup: CDR1 MDHEN, CDR2 SYDVKM. The CDR3 is 14 residues long. Trimming shortened V by 6 bases and J by 3 bases, and 14 bases separated the two germline ends. CDR3 loop: CASRASGAYTEAFF. DNA for the CDR3: TGTGCCAGCAGGGCCTCAGGGGCTTACACTGAAGCTTTCTTT.

The chain has TRBV5-1 and TRBJ2-1, with D possibly matching TRBD2 (6 bases). This CDR3 spans 17 amino acids. Germline V gene lookup returns CDR1 SGHRS and CDR2 YFSETQ. V gave up 3 bases and J gave up 2 bases, with 18 bases separating them. For the CDR3, the DNA is TGCGCCAGCAGCTCGCAGGGAGGACGAGAGGCCTACAATGAGCAGTTCTTC. The encoded protein is CASSSQGGREAYNEQFF. Variable domain in full (rest from reference TRBV5-1 and TRBJ2-1): KAGVTQTPRYLIKTRGQQVTLSCSPISGHRSVSWYQQTPGQGLQFLFEYFSETQRNKGNFPGRFSGRQFSNSRSEMNVSTLELGDSALYLCASSSQGGREAYNEQFFGPGTRLTVL.

The chain uses TRBV25-1 and TRBJ2-7; D is ambiguous. The CDR3 has 14 residues. From germline, CDR1 is MGHDK and CDR2 SYGVNS. The V end was cut by 4 bases, the J end by 4 bases, with 14 bases between. The CDR3 region is CASSVTGSHYEQYF. The CDR3 DNA is TGTGCCAGCAGTGTGACCGGGTCCCATTACGAGCAGTACTTC.

This clone came up once. The chain's CDR3 is CASNRGIGNTIYF. The DNA for the CDR3 is TGTGCCAGCAACCGGGGGATTGGAAACACCATATATTTT. The chain has TRBV12-3 or TRBV12-4 and TRBJ1-3; D possibly corresponds to TRBD1 (5 bases). CDR3 length equals 13 residues. Between the trimmed V and J ends, which lost 7 bases and 3 bases, there was a span of 10 bases.

The table lists this clone with a count of one. The chain links TRBV28 to TRBJ2-5, with D tentatively TRBD2 (5 bases). Germline CDR1 MDHEN, CDR2 SYDVKM. Trimming removed 4 bases at V and 5 bases at J, with 8 bases between. This CDR3 comprises 12 residues. The CDR3 coding sequence is TGTGCCAGCAGTTACGGCGGGGAGACCCAGTACTTC. It encodes CASSYGGETQYF.

This clone has a single count. The gene calls are TRBV2 and TRBJ2-3, with TRBD1 matching over 9 bases. This CDR3 comprises 14 residues. Germline trimming cut 5 bases from V and 3 bases from J; bases unmatched to any gene: 3. Germline V gene lookup returns CDR1 SNHLY and CDR2 FYNNEI. The CDR3 nucleotides read TGTGCCAGCAGTCGGGACAGGGCGACAGATACGCAGTATTTT. This gives the protein CASSRDRATDTQYF.

The chain recombines TRBV18 with TRBJ2-2; D may be TRBD2 (6 bases). The ends were cut back, 3 bases at V and 7 bases at J, with 18 bases in the middle. The germline gives CDR1 KGHSH, CDR2 LQKENI. The CDR3 is made up of 16 amino acids. This chain's CDR3 is CASSPAGTRVVGELFF. CDR3 nucleotides: TGTGCCAGCTCACCGGCGGGGACCCGGGTAGTCGGGGAGCTGTTTTTT.